This TCR beta chain was sequenced for a study of spatial heterogeneity in lung cancer (dated by TCRdb to about 2019). Looking at the study overall: Beta-chain transcripts were consistently detected in greater numbers than alpha-chain transcripts, which likely reflected higher beta-chain transcript abundance. In the raw uncorrected reads, each unique combination of TCR and UMI appeared on average more than ten times. At surgery, over 200 tumor regions, around 67 matched nontumor lung samples and 50 to 60 PBMC samples were TCR-sequenced for both alpha and beta chains. Nonsynonymous mutation counts, determined by whole-exome sequencing of tumor tissue, were related to features of the TCR repertoire. The study quantitatively compared TCR alpha and beta repertoires across multiple tumor regions, matched nontumor lung and blood in non-small cell lung cancer. A strong correlation was found between TCR transcript counts in tumor regions and a T cell transcriptional module score from matched bulk RNA-seq.

The library was generated by 5' RACE. Sequencing instrument: NextSeq 500. The TCR library protocol attached a unique molecular identifier to each TCR cDNA molecule to allow correction of PCR and sequencing errors. Per the authors' processing: TCR identification, UMI-based error correction and CDR3 extraction were performed with Decombinator tools. Expanded TCRs were defined as those above a frequency of 2 per 1,000, corresponding to the top 1% of the tumor frequency distribution. Expanded tumor TCRs were classed as regional if statistically deemed absent (corrected P<0.05) from at least one tumor region, otherwise ubiquitous. Each repertoire was subsampled 100 times to 5,000 TCRs, after which Renyi diversity was computed with the R vegan package. CDR3 similarity networks were built from amino acid triplet string-kernel similarity, connecting CDR3s with pairwise similarity above 0.82. The public reads were run again by TCRdb, first through fastp at Q25 and then through MiXCR, and only productive beta chains were kept. Each entry is one CDR3 protein sequence, shown with its most common DNA and genes. The V and J calls, along with clone size, are taken from TCRdb and not from the paper's own processing. The sample data list roughly 3,800 distinct CDR3 sequences, and 5.1% of these were observed just once. The top ten constitute about a third of the sample.

The study at large found these results: Confirming at a functional level the hypothesis that regional TCRs recognize regional mutations was considered to require additional single-cell paired TCR alpha and beta sequencing. The count of ubiquitous expanded TCRs correlated with the count of ubiquitous nonsynonymous mutations, and the count of regional expanded TCRs correlated with the count of regional nonsynonymous mutations. A correlation was observed between the number of expanded intratumoral alpha and beta TCRs and the tumor nonsynonymous mutation count. TCR-seq coverage of tumor T cells was estimated to be only approximately 7% for alpha chains and roughly 13% for beta chains.

This specimen's time point label, interpreted: sample taken at primary tumor resection. Donors were under 95 patients with early-stage, untreated non-small cell lung cancer from the lung TRACERx cohort. TCR sequencing used whole RNA extracted from tumor and nontumor lung tissue, or from cryopreserved PBMC samples, without cell sorting. A patient was chosen for TCR sequencing only when enough RNA was available from at least two tumor regions. A lung pathologist reviewed the tumor and adjacent nontumor lung specimens before the specimens were selected. Trimming takes 1 base from V and 3 bases from J, and the germline ends sit 10 bases apart. The germline V gene supplies CDR1 MDHEN and CDR2 SYDVKM. The CDR3 goes from the cysteine to the phenylalanine over 14 residues. The CDR3 DNA has 42 bases and is translated from base 1. Notes on this clonotype: Its target antigen remains unknown. Base qualities were left out, and no much larger clone turns up one base away. The library was built for alpha chains, so this beta chain is an off-target read and its size means little.

Specimen: lung tumor tissue, collected at surgery. The V and J segments used are TRBV28 and TRBJ2-7; a weak D assignment points to TRBD1 (6 bases agree). This TCR came from a female donor with early-stage non-small cell lung cancer. The DNA is as follows: TGTGCCAGCAGTTTATCCAGGGGCTACTACGAGCAGTACTTC. Its product reads: CASSLSRGYYEQYF.